The rows below give T cell receptor beta chains drawn from one sample of a study of cytomegalovirus exposure and HLA in healthy donors. Here immunoSEQ multiplex PCR was the method, and the copy in TCRdb shows in-frame clones only, minus some. The sample has hundreds of thousands of clones, roughly 79% seen once. Sequenced sample: PBMCs. These TCRs come from a male donor in good health and CMV-seronegative. Both conserved end residues are part of each CDR3. D genes are given only for firm matches. Size values are once, few and many counts, or a class for expanded clones, and some rows have none.

d_call	v_call	clone_size	j_call	cdr3_nt	cdr3_aa
NA	TRBV7-2	NA	TRBJ1-1	TGTGCCAGCAGCTTGAGAGGGCTCGGAACTGAAGCTTTCTTT	CASSLRGLGTEAFF
TRBD1	TRBV6-5	NA	TRBJ2-5	TGCGCCAGCAGCCCCGGACAGGGGTACGAGAAGACCCAGTACTTC	CASSPGQGYEKTQYF
NA	TRBV28	few	TRBJ1-6	TGTGCCAGCAGTTTATCAGGAGGGAATAATAATTCACCCCTCCACTTT	CASSLSGGNNNSPLHF
NA	TRBV7-5	NA	TRBJ1-1	TGTGCCAGAAGCTTAAGTGTACAGAGGAACACTGAAGCTTTCTTT	CARSLSVQRNTEAFF
NA	TRBV7-3	NA	TRBJ2-7	TGTGCCAGCAGCTCCCGGGGATCCTACGAGCAGTACTTC	CASSSRGSYEQYF
NA	TRBV2	NA	TRBJ2-5	TGTGCCAGCACACAAGAGACCCAGTACTTC	CASTQETQYF
TRBD1	TRBV19	NA	TRBJ1-3	TGTGCCAGTAGTATTCGAGGGGACAGGGGCTCTGGAAACACCATATATTTT	CASSIRGDRGSGNTIYF
TRBD1	TRBV27	once	TRBJ1-2	TGTGCCAGCAGTCGACAGGGTCCCCCCCTCTATGGCTACACCTTC	CASSRQGPPLYGYTF
TRBD1	TRBV5-1	few	TRBJ2-7	TGCGCCAGCGGGGACCCGGGACAGGGTGCGTCCGAGCAGTACTTC	CASGDPGQGASEQYF
TRBD1	TRBV30	few	TRBJ1-4	TGTGCCTGGGACAGGGCCACTAATGAAAAACTGTTTTTT	CAWDRATNEKLFF
TRBD2	TRBV5-6	NA	TRBJ2-2	TGTGCCAGCAGCTCCTCCCAGCGGGAGAACACCGGGGAGCTGTTTTTT	CASSSSQRENTGELFF
TRBD1	TRBV4-3	NA	TRBJ2-2	TGCGCCAGCAGCCATTACAGGGGGCGGACCGGGGAGCTGTTTTTT	CASSHYRGRTGELFF
NA	TRBV7-3	NA	TRBJ1-1	TGTGCCAGCAGCTTAATACAGGGCGCCCAGAACACTGAAGCTTTCTTT	CASSLIQGAQNTEAFF
NA	TRBV5-1	NA	TRBJ2-1	TGCGCCAGCAGGAGAATTGATGAGCAGTTCTTC	CASRRIDEQFF
NA	TRBV7-2	NA	TRBJ1-1	TGTGCCAGCAGCCGACAGATGAACACTGAAGCTTTCTTT	CASSRQMNTEAFF
TRBD2	TRBV4-2	NA	TRBJ2-3	TGTGCCAGCAGCCAAGGCTGGAGGGAGGGAAGCACAGATACGCAGTATTTT	CASSQGWREGSTDTQYF
TRBD2	TRBV4-2	once	TRBJ2-3	TGTGCCAGCAGCCAAGATTCGGTCCTAGCGGGATCCCCAGATACGCAGTATTTT	CASSQDSVLAGSPDTQYF
NA	TRBV27	NA	TRBJ2-7	TGTGCCAGCAGTCTTCATGGACAGTACTACGAGCAGTACTTC	CASSLHGQYYEQYF
NA	TRBV7-3	NA	TRBJ2-5	TGTGCCAGCAGCTTAAGGGGGGAGGCGACCCAGTACTTC	CASSLRGEATQYF
NA	TRBV28	NA	TRBJ1-2	TGTGCCAGCAGTTCGTGGAGGGCTAAAGGCTACACCTTC	CASSSWRAKGYTF
NA	TRBV7-9	NA	TRBJ2-7	TGTGCCAGCAGCTTCGAGAGGGGGGAGCAGTACTTC	CASSFERGEQYF
TRBD2	TRBV10-2	once	TRBJ2-1	TGCGCCAGCAGTGGACTTAGCGGGGGCTCCAATGAGCAGTTCTTC	CASSGLSGGSNEQFF
NA	TRBV5-1	NA	TRBJ2-7	TGCGCCAGCAGCTTGGTACAGGGTCACGAGCAGTACTTC	CASSLVQGHEQYF
TRBD1	TRBV7-2	NA	TRBJ1-3	TGTGCCAGCAGCTCCACGACAGGGGGTGGAAACACCATATATTTT	CASSSTTGGGNTIYF
TRBD2	TRBV7-9	NA	TRBJ2-1	TGTGCCAGCAGCTTTAGCGGGGGGGAAGACAATGAGCAGTTCTTC	CASSFSGGEDNEQFF
TRBD2	TRBV5-1	NA	TRBJ2-7	TGCGCCAGCAGCTTGGCCGCTAGCGGGATTAGCTACGAGCAGTACTTC	CASSLAASGISYEQYF
TRBD1	TRBV6-1	NA	TRBJ1-1	TGTGCCAGCAGTGAGCCGAGGGACAGGGACGGTACTGAAGCTTTCTTT	CASSEPRDRDGTEAFF
NA	TRBV27	NA	TRBJ1-2	TGTGCCAGCAGCCTGAGTCAGGGTTCTGGCTACACCTTC	CASSLSQGSGYTF
TRBD2	TRBV29-1	NA	TRBJ2-3	TGCAGCGTCGTGAGAGTTAGCGGGGGGACAGATACGCAGTATTTT	CSVVRVSGGTDTQYF
TRBD2	TRBV6-5	NA	TRBJ2-7	TGTGCCAGCATTGGTAGCGGGCCCCACGAGCAGTACTTC	CASIGSGPHEQYF
TRBD1	TRBV9	NA	TRBJ2-7	TGTGCCAGCAGCGTAGGTTCAGGGGGAATAGGCGAGCAGTACTTC	CASSVGSGGIGEQYF
TRBD1	TRBV7-9	NA	TRBJ1-1	TGTGCCAGCAGCCGTGGACAGGGAGGGAGAGCTGAAGCTTTCTTT	CASSRGQGGRAEAFF
NA	TRBV7-6	NA	TRBJ2-7	TGTGCCAGCAGCTTAGACATCTACGAGCAGTACTTC	CASSLDIYEQYF
TRBD1	TRBV6-5	NA	TRBJ1-5	TGTGCCAGCAAGACAGGGGCGAATAATCAGCCCCAGCATTTT	CASKTGANNQPQHF
TRBD1	TRBV7-9	NA	TRBJ2-7	TGTGCCAGCAGCTCATCTAGGACAGGTCCATCCTACGAGCAGTACTTC	CASSSSRTGPSYEQYF
NA	TRBV6-5	NA	TRBJ2-1	TGTGCCAGCAGCGTTACGGCTGGGGAGAACAATGAGCAGTTCTTC	CASSVTAGENNEQFF
NA	TRBV28	once	TRBJ1-2	TGTGCCAGCAGTTTATCCCCCCTTGGCTACACCTTC	CASSLSPLGYTF
NA	TRBV28	once	TRBJ1-2	TGTGCCAGCAGTTTATATGAGACAGGATTCGGAAATGGCTACACCTTC	CASSLYETGFGNGYTF
NA	TRBV27	NA	TRBJ2-1	TGTGCCAGCAGTTTCCACAGGTACAACAATGAGCAGTTCTTC	CASSFHRYNNEQFF
NA	TRBV19	NA	TRBJ2-1	TGTGCCAGTACCCCTAGGGAGGGGGGGGACAATGAGCAGTTCTTC	CASTPREGGDNEQFF
TRBD1	TRBV7-6	NA	TRBJ2-2	TGTGCCAGCAGCTTGGACAGGGGGCCCGGGGAGCTGTTTTTT	CASSLDRGPGELFF
TRBD1	TRBV6-5	NA	TRBJ1-1	TGTGCCAGCAGTACACAGGGGTGGGGAACTGAAGCTTTCTTT	CASSTQGWGTEAFF
NA	TRBV13	NA	TRBJ1-1	TGTGCCAGCAGCTTAACCCCACTAGAAGCTTTCTTT	CASSLTPLEAFF
TRBD2	TRBV6-5	NA	TRBJ2-3	TGTGCCAGCAGTTACTGGGAGGGTAGCGGGAGAGATACGCAGTATTTT	CASSYWEGSGRDTQYF
TRBD1	TRBV30	NA	TRBJ2-7	TGTGCCTGGAGTGTACAGATGGGACAGGTACTCTACGAGCAGTACTTC	CAWSVQMGQVLYEQYF
NA	TRBV29-1	few	TRBJ2-3	TGCAGCGTTGAAGATCAGAACACAGATACGCAGTATTTT	CSVEDQNTDTQYF
TRBD2	TRBV5-1	NA	TRBJ2-7	TGCGCCAGCAGCAGGGAGGGAATCGAGCAGTACTTC	CASSREGIEQYF
TRBD1	TRBV10-1	NA	TRBJ1-1	TGCGCCAGCAGCCAAAGATACAGGGGAATACCGAAAGGGGAAGCTTTCTTT	CASSQRYRGIPKGEAFF
NA	TRBV25-1	NA	TRBJ2-7	TGTGCCAGCACCGGGAGCTCCTACGAGCAGTACTTC	CASTGSSYEQYF
TRBD1	TRBV16	NA	TRBJ1-5	TGTGCCAGCAGCCAGGTTCAGGGGGCGAATCAGCCCCAGCATTTT	CASSQVQGANQPQHF
NA	TRBV7-2	few	TRBJ1-1	TGTGCCAGCAGCTTAGCGTCCAGGAACACTGAAGCTTTCTTT	CASSLASRNTEAFF
NA	TRBV7-7	NA	TRBJ1-4	TGTGCTAGCAGCCTAGGGACCGGAGGAAATGAAAAACTGTTTTTT	CASSLGTGGNEKLFF
TRBD1	TRBV6-6	NA	TRBJ2-5	TGTGCCAGCATCGCCGGGACAGGGAGTGAGACCCAGTACTTC	CASIAGTGSETQYF
NA	TRBV21-1	once	TRBJ1-6	TGTGCCAGCAGCAAAGAACGGGACAGAACAAGCTCCTATAATTCACCCCTCCACTTT	CASSKERDRTSSYNSPLHF
NA	TRBV5-6	NA	TRBJ1-2	TGTGCCAGCAGCTTGGGGGCGAAGCCGTGGGAGGGATATGGCTACACCTTC	CASSLGAKPWEGYGYTF